The clone carrying this T cell receptor beta chain was seen at least ten times. The ends were cut back, 3 bases at V and 4 bases at J, with 13 bases in the middle. Germline V gene data show CDR1 as KGHSH and CDR2 as LQKENI. The CDR3 consists of 14 residues. The data stem from a study of human T cells and chemical hapten exposure. Across the study: In the sensitization step, 2% DPC was placed on 2 cm by 2 cm of upper inner arm skin. Patches with 0.01% DPC went on the upper back, and the tests were read at 6 days.

Library preparation tagged each individual cDNA molecule with a unique molecular identifier. TCRdb itself ran the RACE reads through MiXCR, one entry per CDR3 protein. The sample carries over 55,000 distinct CDR3 sequences, around 10% recorded once. Regarding time point: patch test 3, about 24 weeks after DPC sensitization. Treatment given: therapeutic diphenylcyclopropenone sensitization with weekly scalp DPC. This specimen was whole blood, taken in connection with sensitization to the hapten diphenylcyclopropenone (DPC). The J gene is TRBJ2-7, the V gene TRBV18; possibly TRBD1 or TRBD2 for D (5 bases each). The sequence was obtained from a woman between 45 and 60 years old with alopecia areata. Some clones in this sample may be carry-over from other donors' samples. The chain's CDR3 is CASSPQDGAYEQYF. The CDR3 DNA reads as TGTGCCAGCTCACCTCAGGACGGGGCATACGAGCAGTACTTC.